This T cell receptor (beta chain) was sequenced for a study of T cells in Graves' hyperthyroidism and ophthalmopathy. General observations from the study: A median about 6.2 months before onset, the model predicted ophthalmopathy. Ophthalmopathy and stable hyperthyroidism were told apart by a 13 V-J model.

Amplification of TCR beta CDR3 regions was performed using RNA transcripts as template. Primed by the HTBI set, a first-round RT-PCR was run on the TCR CDR3. In TCRdb, the multiplex PCR reads were re-called with MiXCR into one record per CDR3 protein. Of 300,000 to 450,000 distinct CDR3 sequences in the sample, about 15% were seen once. Between the trimmed V and J ends, which lost 1 base and 0 bases, there was a span of 4 bases. From germline, CDR1 is MGHRA and CDR2 YSYEKL. This CDR3 region has 14 residues. Patients with uncontrolled infections, other autoimmune diseases, pregnancy or lactation were excluded. First hyperthyroidism diagnosis is when the blood sample was obtained, before any ophthalmopathy symptoms. Note on this clonotype: Its target is not known.

The gene calls are TRBV4-1 and TRBJ1-5; D is unclear. The source is a woman younger than 30 with Graves' hyperthyroidism that later progressed to Graves' ophthalmopathy. The specimen was blood. The DNA of the CDR3 is TGCGCCAGCAGCCAAGTCACTAGCAATCAGCCCCAGCATTTT. As protein: CASSQVTSNQPQHF.